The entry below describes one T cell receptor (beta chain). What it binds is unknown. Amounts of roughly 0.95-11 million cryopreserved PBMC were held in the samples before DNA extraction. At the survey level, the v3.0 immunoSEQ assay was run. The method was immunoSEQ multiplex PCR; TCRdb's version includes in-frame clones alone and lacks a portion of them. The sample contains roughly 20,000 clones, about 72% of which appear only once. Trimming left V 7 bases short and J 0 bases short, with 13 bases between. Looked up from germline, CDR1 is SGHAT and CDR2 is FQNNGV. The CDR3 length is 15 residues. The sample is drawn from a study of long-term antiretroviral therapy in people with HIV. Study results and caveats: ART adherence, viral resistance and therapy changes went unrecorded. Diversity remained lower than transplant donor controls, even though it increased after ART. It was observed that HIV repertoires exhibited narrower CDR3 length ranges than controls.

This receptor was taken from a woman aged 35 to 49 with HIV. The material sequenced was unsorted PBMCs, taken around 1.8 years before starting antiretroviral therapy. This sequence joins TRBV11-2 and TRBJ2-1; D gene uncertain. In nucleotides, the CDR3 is TGTGCCAGCACCCCCAGGTTGAGCTCCTACAATGAGCAGTTCTTC. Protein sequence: CASTPRLSSYNEQFF.